The 9 T cell receptor beta chains below were found in one sample sequenced in a study of cytomegalovirus exposure and HLA in healthy donors. Generated by immunoSEQ multiplex PCR, the TCRdb table keeps only in-frame clones and is missing some. Counted here are under 250,000 clones, about 83% occurring once; the ten biggest clones make up 2% to 3%. Source material: PBMCs. Receptor source: a man younger than 30 in good health and CMV-seronegative.

V and J are TRBV12-5 and TRBJ2-3; tentatively, D is TRBD2 (6 bases). Per the germline V gene, CDR1 is LGHNT and CDR2 is FRNRAP. Trimming cost V 6 bases and J 5 bases, with 12 bases left between them. CDR3 size: 13 residues. This CDR3 is CASGPPGEDTQYF. In DNA, the CDR3 is TGTGCTAGTGGACCTCCGGGAGAAGATACGCAGTATTTT.

The chain links TRBV2 to TRBJ1-1, with 9 positions matching TRBD1. CDR1 and CDR2 (germline): SNHLY, FYNNEI. Trimming cost V 6 bases and J 2 bases; bases outside gene matches: 1. The CDR3 contains 13 residues. The CDR3 DNA reads TGTGCCAGCAGGGGACAGGGAAACACTGAAGCTTTCTTT. This gives the protein CASRGQGNTEAFF.

This chain joins TRBV4-1 and TRBJ2-5, with 9 bases lining up with TRBD2. The V segment lost 2 bases and the J segment 4 bases; nucleotides outside the gene matches: 8. Germline values: CDR1 MGHRA, CDR2 YSYEKL. This CDR3 comprises 16 residues. The CDR3, as DNA: TGCGCCAGCAGCCAACTAATGGTAGCGGGAGTAGAGACCCAGTACTTC. This translates into CASSQLMVAGVETQYF.

Worth noting for this clone: The same CDR3 is also encoded by other DNA sequences in this sample. The chain recombines TRBV5-1 with TRBJ2-2; D is possibly TRBD1 (5 bases). Looked up from germline, CDR1 is SGHRS and CDR2 is YFSETQ. The CDR3 is 13 residues long. With 0 bases removed from V and 6 bases from J, the gap between germline ends came to 6 bases. CDR3 bases: TGCGCCAGCAGCTTGGGGGGCGCCGGGGAGCTGTTTTTT. It encodes CASSLGGAGELFF.

V and J are TRBV30 and TRBJ2-7, with 9 bases matching TRBD1. Germline assignment: CDR1 GTSNPN and CDR2 SVGIG (reference sequence). Trimming took 3 bases from V and 6 from J; bases not matched to a gene: 12. This CDR3 comprises 15 residues. The DNA for the CDR3 is TGTGCCTGGAGCTCCCCCGGGACAGGGTACAGCGAGCAGTACTTC. Residues: CAWSSPGTGYSEQYF.

The V gene is TRBV19, the J gene TRBJ2-7; D is possibly TRBD1 (5 bases). The V gene's germline CDR1 is LNHDA and CDR2 SQIVND (reference sequence). The germline V and J ends were trimmed by 5 bases and 3 bases, with 11 bases remaining between them. The CDR3 runs 13 residues. The CDR3 DNA sequence: TGTGCCAGTAGTGGGCAGGGATTCTACGAGCAGTACTTC. Its protein product is CASSGQGFYEQYF.

The chain is built from TRBV7-2 and TRBJ1-2, with a weak D call TRBD1 (5 bases). The CDR3 spans 15 residues. The V and J ends lost 1 base and 7 bases respectively, with 16 bases between them. Looked up from germline, CDR1 is SGHTA and CDR2 is FQGNSA. The CDR3, as DNA: TGTGCCAGCAGCTTAGGTGGGCAGGGAGGGCTTGGCTACACCTTC. Amino acids: CASSLGGQGGLGYTF.

This clone was found a few times. J is TRBJ1-2 and V is TRBV11-2; tentative D call: TRBD1 (6 bases). V was clipped by 5 bases and J by 8 bases, with 18 bases between them. The V gene's germline CDR1 is SGHAT and CDR2 FQNNGV. The CDR3 loop spans 14 amino acids. For the CDR3, the DNA is TGTGCCAGCAGCAGAACACAGGGTTTGGAGGGCTACACCTTC. As protein: CASSRTQGLEGYTF.

The V gene is TRBV7-2, the J gene TRBJ1-5; D unresolved. The germline V and J ends were trimmed by 5 bases and 7 bases, with 15 bases remaining between them. Germline V gene data show CDR1 as SGHTA and CDR2 as FQGNSA. The CDR3 runs 14 residues. CDR3 in amino acids: CASSRGSSAQPQHF. DNA of the CDR3: TGTGCCAGCAGCCGAGGGTCCAGCGCGCAGCCCCAGCATTTT.